These T cell receptor beta chains were read from a single sample in a study of blood T cell repertoires in COVID-19. Assay: immunoSEQ multiplex PCR; the TCRdb copy retains only in-frame clones and omits some. The sample has 150,000 to 200,000 clones; over 90% are singletons. The sample consisted of peripheral blood. The origin of the receptors is a woman aged 55 to 70 with COVID-19, enrolled during active disease. Both conserved end residues are part of each CDR3. The order of the fields is V gene, J gene, clone size, CDR3 length, D gene, CDR3 DNA, CDR3 protein. A D gene is named only where the DNA matches it firmly. Expanded clones get a size class; other rows say once, few or many, or leave the size out.

TRBV7-9	TRBJ1-3	.	15	TRBD1	TGTGCCAGCACCGCGTCCCGGACAGGTGGAAACACCATATATTTT	CASTASRTGGNTIYF
TRBV14	TRBJ1-1	once	14	.	TGTGCCAGCAGCCAAGCTACAGGGAACACTGAAGCTTTCTTT	CASSQATGNTEAFF
TRBV7-9	TRBJ2-2	.	17	TRBD2	TGTGCCAGCAGCGAGGCTGTCAGCGGGGAACGGGCCGGGGAGCTGTTTTTT	CASSEAVSGERAGELFF
TRBV4-1	TRBJ1-2	.	18	TRBD1	TGCGCCAGCAGCCAGTCTACTGGACAGGGGGTACCTAACTATGGCTACACCTTC	CASSQSTGQGVPNYGYTF
TRBV11-2	TRBJ1-5	.	18	TRBD1	TGTGCCAGCAGCTTAGATGGGGGGGGCAGGGGGCGACGGCAGCCCCAGCATTTT	CASSLDGGGRGRRQPQHF
TRBV5-1	TRBJ2-2	few	15	.	TGCGCCAGCAGCATCCGTCAGGGGCGCACCGGGGAGCTGTTTTTT	CASSIRQGRTGELFF
TRBV7-2	TRBJ2-5	.	15	TRBD2	TGTGCCAGCAGGGCGATAGCGGGGGGGGGTTATACCCAGTACTTC	CASRAIAGGGYTQYF
TRBV7-2	TRBJ1-3	.	11	.	TGTGCCAGCAGCTCAGGAGGCACCATATATTTT	CASSSGGTIYF
TRBV6-2/TRBV6-3	TRBJ1-2	.	16	.	TGTGCCAGCAGTTATTCCCGGAGGCTGGGAAACTATGGCTACACCTTC	CASSYSRRLGNYGYTF
TRBV9	TRBJ2-3	.	15	TRBD2	TGTGCCAGCAGCGTTGGGACTAGCGGGGGCCGCACGCAGTATTTT	CASSVGTSGGRTQYF
TRBV2	TRBJ1-5	once	14	TRBD1	TGTGCCAGCAGTGAAGACAGGGGGCGGCAGCCCCAGCATTTT	CASSEDRGRQPQHF
TRBV6-5	TRBJ1-2	.	13	.	TGTGCCAGCAGTCTGGACAATGTTTATGGCTACACCTTC	CASSLDNVYGYTF
TRBV11-2	TRBJ2-3	.	16	.	TGTGCCAGCAGCTTAGATTATAACCTAGGTTTGGATACGCAGTATTTT	CASSLDYNLGLDTQYF
TRBV19	TRBJ1-2	.	16	.	TGTGCCAGTAAACGCAGGGAAAATCTGGCGGGGTATGGCTACACCTTC	CASKRRENLAGYGYTF
TRBV5-1	TRBJ2-1	.	12	.	TGCGCCAGCAGGCTTTACCGCGGTGAGCAGTTCTTC	CASRLYRGEQFF
TRBV5-1	TRBJ2-2	.	15	TRBD1	TGCGCCAGCAGCCAGGGGACAGCGAACACCGGGGAGCTGTTTTTT	CASSQGTANTGELFF
TRBV6-5	TRBJ2-1	.	14	.	TGTGCCAGCAGTTATCGGGGAAGGTACAATGAGCAGTTCTTC	CASSYRGRYNEQFF
TRBV10-3	TRBJ2-1	.	16	TRBD1	TGTGCCATCAGTGATTTGTCGCGGACAGGGGGGAATGAGCAGTTCTTC	CAISDLSRTGGNEQFF
TRBV4-2	TRBJ2-3	.	12	.	TGTGCCAGCAGCCAAGCAGGAGATACGCAGTATTTT	CASSQAGDTQYF
TRBV19	TRBJ2-2	.	16	TRBD1	TGTGCCAGTAGTATCCGGACAGGGACCTCGTCCGGGGAGCTGTTTTTT	CASSIRTGTSSGELFF
TRBV3-1/TRBV3-2	TRBJ1-2	once	15	.	TGTGCCAGCAGCCAAGTGGGGCAGCTAAACTATGGCTACACCTTC	CASSQVGQLNYGYTF
TRBV20-1	TRBJ2-7	.	14	.	TGCAGTGCTAGTAGACTCCGGAGCTCCTACGAGCAGTACTTC	CSASRLRSSYEQYF
TRBV27	TRBJ2-3	.	16	TRBD1	TGTGCCAGCAGGAACAGGGGGCGGGCCTCCACAGATACGCAGTATTTT	CASRNRGRASTDTQYF
TRBV6-4	TRBJ1-2	once	14	TRBD1	TGTGCCAGCAGTCCGGGACAGAACTACTATGGCTACACCTTC	CASSPGQNYYGYTF
TRBV6-5	TRBJ1-1	.	13	.	TGTGCCAGCACCCCACCGGGAACCACTGAAGCTTTCTTT	CASTPPGTTEAFF
TRBV7-9	TRBJ2-1	.	13	.	TGTGCCAGCAGCCCCGGGCGGGATGGGGAGCAGTTCTTC	CASSPGRDGEQFF
TRBV3-1/TRBV3-2	TRBJ1-5	.	17	.	TGTGCCAGCAGCCAAGCCACAGGAGATTATAGCAATCAGCCCCAGCATTTT	CASSQATGDYSNQPQHF
TRBV4-1	TRBJ1-2	.	16	.	TGCGCCAGCAGCCAAGGAATGCAAGGGGCCAACTATGGCTACACCTTC	CASSQGMQGANYGYTF
TRBV6-5	TRBJ1-3	.	15	.	TGTGCCAGCAGTTACAGGACAGCCTCTGGAAACACCATATATTTT	CASSYRTASGNTIYF
TRBV7-9	TRBJ2-5	.	12	.	TGTGCCAGCAGGGACATCCAGGAGACCCAGTACTTC	CASRDIQETQYF
TRBV19	TRBJ1-5	.	12	.	TGTGCCAGTAGTAGCCAGGCTTGGGCCCAGCATTTT	CASSSQAWAQHF
TRBV5-4	TRBJ2-1	.	16	TRBD2	TGTGCCAGCAGCTTGGGTCCTGCGGGGGCCTACAATGAGCAGTTCTTC	CASSLGPAGAYNEQFF
TRBV14	TRBJ1-1	.	15	.	TGTGCCAGCAGCCAAGTCTGGACTGGGGGGACTGAAGCTTTCTTT	CASSQVWTGGTEAFF
TRBV19	TRBJ1-3	.	16	TRBD1	TGTGCCAGTAGTATAGGCGGACAGGTTCTTGGAAACACCATATATTTT	CASSIGGQVLGNTIYF
TRBV27	TRBJ1-4	.	14	TRBD1	TGTGCCAGCAGTTTTACAGGGGGTAGCGAAAAACTGTTTTTT	CASSFTGGSEKLFF
TRBV15	TRBJ1-6	.	17	.	TGTGCCACCAGCAGAGATTATATGGTGGCTGCGGTGCCACCCCTCCACTTT	CATSRDYMVAAVPPLHF
TRBV7-2	TRBJ2-1	.	15	.	TGTGCCAGCAGCTTAGTTGGGAGGTCTGAAGGTGAGCAGTTCTTC	CASSLVGRSEGEQFF
TRBV5-1	TRBJ2-3	once	15	TRBD1	TGCGCCAGCAGCTTAGGACAGGTCGCCGCAGATACGCAGTATTTT	CASSLGQVAADTQYF
TRBV10-2	TRBJ2-3	.	16	TRBD2	TGCGCCAGCGAGGCCGGGGGAGCGGGGGGGCAAAATACGCAGTATTTT	CASEAGGAGGQNTQYF
TRBV2	TRBJ1-5	once	13	.	TGTGCCAGCATGAGGCGCCTCAATCAGCCCCAGCATTTT	CASMRRLNQPQHF
TRBV7-9	TRBJ2-7	once	15	TRBD2	TGTGCCAGCAGCGATCTGGCGGGGGGCCGGTACGAGCAGTACTTC	CASSDLAGGRYEQYF
TRBV14	TRBJ2-6	.	15	TRBD1	TGTGCCAGCAGCGCAGGGGGCTCTGGGGCCAACGTCCTGACTTTC	CASSAGGSGANVLTF
TRBV7-6	TRBJ2-3	.	17	.	TGTGCCAGCAGCCTGAATCAGGCTGGAGGGGGCACAGATACGCAGTATTTT	CASSLNQAGGGTDTQYF
TRBV7-8	TRBJ2-7	.	12	.	TGTGCCAGCAGCCCGACAGGTTACGAGCAGTACTTC	CASSPTGYEQYF
TRBV6-2/TRBV6-3	TRBJ1-6	.	14	.	TGTGCCAGCAGTTCTGACGGGGGTAATTCACCCCTCCACTTT	CASSSDGGNSPLHF
TRBV27	TRBJ1-4	.	15	.	TGTGCCAGCAGTTTATCGGACGGGGTGGATGAAAAACTGTTTTTT	CASSLSDGVDEKLFF
TRBV6-5	TRBJ1-1	once	14	TRBD1	TGTGCCAGCAGTTCGCCTACAGGGGGCACTGAAGCTTTCTTT	CASSSPTGGTEAFF
TRBV18	TRBJ2-1	.	20	TRBD1	TGTGCCAGCTCACCGGGGACAGGGGGCGGACAATTAATTTGGTCCAATGAGCAGTTCTTC	CASSPGTGGGQLIWSNEQFF
TRBV6-6	TRBJ1-2	once	15	.	TGTGCCAGCAGCTACTATTCCGGATCGGGCTATGGCTACACCTTC	CASSYYSGSGYGYTF
TRBV4-1	TRBJ1-2	.	16	TRBD1	TGCGCCAGCAGCCAAGGCCCCCTTACAGGGGTCTATGGCTACACCTTC	CASSQGPLTGVYGYTF
TRBV14	TRBJ1-4	.	15	TRBD1	TGTGCCAGCAGCCCGACAGGGGTGAACGGTGAAAAACTGTTTTTT	CASSPTGVNGEKLFF
TRBV7-9	TRBJ1-3	.	15	.	TGTGCCAGCAGCTTCACGGGACAACTTGGAAACACCATATATTTT	CASSFTGQLGNTIYF
TRBV18	TRBJ2-7	.	13	.	TGTGCCAGCTCACCCGCGGACACCGGCGGGCAGTACTTC	CASSPADTGGQYF
TRBV27	TRBJ1-1	once	13	TRBD1	TGTGCCAGCAGGCCAGGGGGCTACACTGAAGCTTTCTTT	CASRPGGYTEAFF